This is a list of T cell receptor beta chains from one sample in a study of blood T cells in healthy people across ages. From the 5' RACE reads, TCRdb called clonotypes with MiXCR, one entry per CDR3 protein. The top ten hold around a sixth of the sample, which has around 870,000 distinct CDR3 sequences, about 30% seen once. Sequencing was carried out using blood. Every receptor here comes from an elderly woman in good health. Both conserved end residues are trimmed from each CDR3. Each record gives: CDR3 length, V gene, D gene, CDR3 protein. The D gene is left open where the match is weak.

cdr3_length: 11
v_call: TRBV20-1
d_call: -
cdr3_aa: SASPSGRNEQF

cdr3_length: 15
v_call: TRBV10-3
d_call: -
cdr3_aa: AISDRSRASYNSPLH

cdr3_length: 11
v_call: TRBV20-1
d_call: -
cdr3_aa: SDSPGAGETQY

cdr3_length: 15
v_call: TRBV7-9
d_call: -
cdr3_aa: ASRPIGQGRANYGYT

cdr3_length: 11
v_call: TRBV6-2/TRBV6-3
d_call: -
cdr3_aa: ASPARGDYEQY

cdr3_length: 17
v_call: TRBV24-1
d_call: TRBD1
cdr3_aa: ATSVGQGVPLGSYNEQF

cdr3_length: 14
v_call: TRBV15
d_call: -
cdr3_aa: ATSRDRGGQNQPQH

cdr3_length: 12
v_call: TRBV5-1
d_call: -
cdr3_aa: ASSLVDDRREQY

cdr3_length: 12
v_call: TRBV7-2
d_call: -
cdr3_aa: ASSFSPGAWGYT

cdr3_length: 13
v_call: TRBV7-6
d_call: TRBD2
cdr3_aa: ASSLAASGPYEQY

cdr3_length: 13
v_call: TRBV14
d_call: TRBD2
cdr3_aa: ASSQMTLAEETQY

cdr3_length: 13
v_call: TRBV6-5
d_call: -
cdr3_aa: ASSTQGSPGETQY

cdr3_length: 13
v_call: TRBV7-9
d_call: TRBD1
cdr3_aa: ASSLSGGTGDGYT

cdr3_length: 16
v_call: TRBV7-9
d_call: TRBD2
cdr3_aa: ASSQYVGRAGGSETQY

cdr3_length: 12
v_call: TRBV6-2/TRBV6-3
d_call: -
cdr3_aa: ATMRDTGTDTQY

cdr3_length: 11
v_call: TRBV29-1
d_call: -
cdr3_aa: SVAGGDNQPQH

cdr3_length: 11
v_call: TRBV12-3/TRBV12-4
d_call: -
cdr3_aa: ASSQSGTGMQF

cdr3_length: 14
v_call: TRBV3-1
d_call: TRBD1
cdr3_aa: ASSRTGQYSIETQY

cdr3_length: 11
v_call: TRBV27
d_call: -
cdr3_aa: ASSFLDSYEQY

cdr3_length: 11
v_call: TRBV3-1
d_call: -
cdr3_aa: ASSQDQSYGYT

cdr3_length: 12
v_call: TRBV20-1
d_call: TRBD1
cdr3_aa: SARVLDRDDEQF

cdr3_length: 13
v_call: TRBV7-9
d_call: -
cdr3_aa: ASSPGQIGQETQY

cdr3_length: 12
v_call: TRBV20-1
d_call: TRBD1
cdr3_aa: SAITGTGSNEQF

cdr3_length: 13
v_call: TRBV20-1
d_call: TRBD1
cdr3_aa: SARDPRQGQETQY

cdr3_length: 12
v_call: TRBV6-1
d_call: TRBD2
cdr3_aa: ASSATGGPDTQY

cdr3_length: 13
v_call: TRBV12-3/TRBV12-4
d_call: -
cdr3_aa: ASSLGTVSTDTQY

cdr3_length: 11
v_call: TRBV29-1
d_call: -
cdr3_aa: SGVGPGDYGYT

cdr3_length: 14
v_call: TRBV7-2
d_call: -
cdr3_aa: ASSLSLAATQETQY

cdr3_length: 14
v_call: TRBV20-1
d_call: TRBD2
cdr3_aa: SARGTSGGEGREQY

cdr3_length: 14
v_call: TRBV5-1
d_call: -
cdr3_aa: ASSLIRGSGKETQF

cdr3_length: 16
v_call: TRBV6-5
d_call: TRBD1
cdr3_aa: ASSYRLQDRGGYNEQF

cdr3_length: 12
v_call: TRBV28
d_call: TRBD1
cdr3_aa: ASYGTGGEEKLF

cdr3_length: 11
v_call: TRBV10-3
d_call: TRBD1
cdr3_aa: AISRDRGLEQY

cdr3_length: 11
v_call: TRBV11-2
d_call: -
cdr3_aa: ASSLESNYEQY

cdr3_length: 11
v_call: TRBV20-1
d_call: -
cdr3_aa: SAPRTNTDTQY

cdr3_length: 14
v_call: TRBV7-2
d_call: TRBD2
cdr3_aa: ASSLKSSGQYNEQF

cdr3_length: 11
v_call: TRBV20-1
d_call: TRBD1
cdr3_aa: SATDRAYNEQF

cdr3_length: 13
v_call: TRBV7-9
d_call: -
cdr3_aa: ASSLAGWGHNEQF

cdr3_length: 13
v_call: TRBV21-1
d_call: -
cdr3_aa: ASRSSAGLQETQY

cdr3_length: 12
v_call: TRBV12-3/TRBV12-4
d_call: -
cdr3_aa: ASGYQGSTGELF

cdr3_length: 14
v_call: TRBV20-1
d_call: -
cdr3_aa: SARDYVGVPNYGYT

cdr3_length: 13
v_call: TRBV12-3/TRBV12-4
d_call: TRBD1
cdr3_aa: ASSSGTGGYNEQY

cdr3_length: 11
v_call: TRBV5-6
d_call: TRBD1
cdr3_aa: ASSLAGQGSQY

cdr3_length: 13
v_call: TRBV7-2
d_call: TRBD2
cdr3_aa: ASTRSTSGKETQY

cdr3_length: 13
v_call: TRBV2
d_call: TRBD1
cdr3_aa: ASSAETGGSQPQH

cdr3_length: 14
v_call: TRBV18
d_call: -
cdr3_aa: ASSPALGNGNQPQH

cdr3_length: 11
v_call: TRBV3-1
d_call: -
cdr3_aa: ASSHNSRGGYT

cdr3_length: 13
v_call: TRBV6-1
d_call: TRBD1
cdr3_aa: ASSQGTGSAYGYT

cdr3_length: 12
v_call: TRBV7-2
d_call: TRBD2
cdr3_aa: ASSLGGGANEQY

cdr3_length: 15
v_call: TRBV6-6
d_call: -
cdr3_aa: AGSKKTGGSPNEKLF